This T cell receptor (beta chain) came from a study of regulatory T cells. Overall study results and limits: In patients, unique TRB V-J pairs were restricted and V/J usage skewed, especially in Tregs. Patient CD8+ T cells trended nonsignificantly toward lower Shannon entropy than control CD8+ cells.

For this clone: Its antigen is as yet unknown.

All CD3G-deficient patients showed autoimmunity, more severe in two. Patients aged 2 to 39 years had fewer naive and more memory CD4+ and CD8+ T cells. Primers: 52 TRBV forward and 13 TRBJ reverse. Sequencing used immunoSEQ multiplex PCR; TCRdb keeps in-frame clones, though not all of them. The sample lists 20,000 to 25,000 clones; more than 85% were seen once. V was pared by 3 bases and J by 5 bases, with 11 bases between. The CDR3 is 14 amino acids. Per the germline V gene, CDR1 is MDHEN and CDR2 is SYDVKM. Sequencing was performed on CD8+ T cells sorted from blood. This sequence originates from a child aged 2-9 years with CD3G deficiency. This chain links TRBV28 with TRBJ2-1; TRBD2 is a possible D gene (5 bases). CDR3 in DNA: TGTGCCAGCAGTTTGGGAAGCGGCAACAATGAGCAGTTCTTC. It specifies CASSLGSGNNEQFF. Looking up the rest from reference TRBV28 and TRBJ2-1 gives the full variable domain: DVKVTQSSRYLVKRTGEKVFLECVQDMDHENMFWYRQDPGLGLRLIYFSYDVKMKEKGDIPEGYSVSREKKERFSLILESASTNQTSMYLCASSLGSGNNEQFFGPGTRLTVL.